Each of the 24 T cell receptor beta chains below was sequenced from the same sample in a study of Ad26.COV2.S vaccination and SARS-CoV-2 variants. Treatment: around 19 received Ad26.COV2.S at low or high dose, single or two shots; roughly 5 received placebo; per-sample allocation not given. After the first vaccine or placebo injection, samples were drawn on day 63. Profiling relied on immunoSEQ multiplex PCR, and the TCRdb table lists in-frame clones only, not all of them. Here the sample spans 410,000 or so clones, roughly 90% being singletons. This material consisted of peripheral blood, taken in a trial of Ad26.COV2.S vaccine versus placebo. The source of these receptors is a person between 18 and 60 years old who received the Ad26.COV2.S COVID-19 vaccine or a placebo.

The genes are TRBV19 and TRBJ1-2; perhaps TRBD1 as D (5 bases). CDR1 is LNHDA, CDR2 SQIVND, per germline (reference sequence). Deletions cut 1 base from V and 0 bases from J, with 6 bases between. This CDR3 is 14 amino acids long. The CDR3 sequence is CASSIGTSNYGYTF. CDR3 sequence (DNA): TGTGCCAGTAGTATAGGGACATCTAACTATGGCTACACCTTC.

This chain joins TRBV23-1 and TRBJ2-5; no firm D call. TRBV23-1 is assigned to the ORF class and has an uncertain function. CDR3 size: 17 residues. The V end lost 0 bases, the J end lost 5 bases, and 19 bases lay between the germline ends. The CDR3 here is CASSQSRTSRTLETQYF. CDR3 bases: TGCGCCAGCAGTCAATCTCGTACATCCCGAACCCTGGAGACCCAGTACTTC.

The chain is built from TRBV5-4 and TRBJ1-2; D unclear. Trimming pared 2 bases from V and 4 bases from J, leaving 12 bases between. Germline CDR1 reads SGHNT; CDR2 reads YYREEE (reference sequence). CDR3 size: 14 residues. The CDR3 DNA reads as TGTGCCAGCAGCTTTCAAGGTGCTGTCTATGGCTACACCTTC. As protein: CASSFQGAVYGYTF.

The chain links TRBV27 to TRBJ2-1, with TRBD2 as a possible D gene (5 bases). CDR3 length equals 15 residues. Germline-derived CDR1 and CDR2 are MNHEY and SMNVEV (reference sequence). The germline V and J ends were trimmed by 4 bases and 4 bases, with 14 bases remaining between them. The CDR3, as DNA: TGTGCCAGCAGTTCTCCGGGATCTTTTTACAATGAGCAGTTCTTC. As protein: CASSSPGSFYNEQFF.

The chain recombines TRBV3-1 (or the pseudogene TRBV3-2) with TRBJ2-3, with a possible D match to TRBD2 (6 bases). This CDR3 has 12 amino acids. V dropped 11 bases and J dropped 1 base, with 10 bases sitting between them. CDR1 is LGHDT and CDR2 is YNNKEL in the germline V gene (reference sequence). The CDR3 reads CASGEGTDTQYF. The CDR3 nucleotides are TGTGCCTCGGGGGAGGGCACAGATACGCAGTATTTT.

This chain's CDR3 is CASSPGGAEAFF. CDR3 DNA: TGTGCCAGCAGTCCCGGGGGGGCTGAAGCTTTCTTT. The chain is built from TRBV6-5 and TRBJ1-1, with a tentative D call TRBD1 (5 bases). The CDR3 length is 12 residues. Germline V gene data show CDR1 as MNHEY and CDR2 as SVGAGI. The V end lost 5 bases, the J end lost 6 bases, and 10 bases lay between the germline ends.

The chain recombines TRBV9 with TRBJ1-6; 9 positions agree with TRBD1. The germline V gene encodes CDR1 SGDLS and CDR2 YYNGEE. The V segment lost 2 bases and the J segment 7 bases; nucleotides outside the gene matches: 4. The CDR3 is 15 residues long. CDR3 loop: CASSVGDRDNSPLHF. The CDR3 DNA reads as TGTGCCAGCAGCGTCGGGGACAGGGACAATTCACCCCTCCACTTT.

The chain has TRBV15 and TRBJ1-5; no clear D gene. The V gene lost 3 bases and the J gene lost 6 bases, with 12 bases spanning the gap. The germline gives CDR1 LNHNV, CDR2 YYDKDF (reference sequence). CDR3 length equals 14 residues. The CDR3 protein is CATSSLGEVQPQHF. For the CDR3, the DNA is TGTGCCACCAGCAGCCTCGGGGAAGTTCAGCCCCAGCATTTT.

The J gene is TRBJ2-3, the V gene TRBV3-1 (or the pseudogene TRBV3-2); D possibly corresponds to TRBD2 (6 bases). The CDR3 is made up of 18 amino acids. The germline gives CDR1 LGHDT, CDR2 YNNKEL (reference sequence). V lost 1 base to trimming and J lost 4 bases, with 21 bases between them. Here the CDR3 DNA reads TGTGCCAGCAGCCAAGGGTTCGGCGGGGCCACCCGCGCAGATACGCAGTATTTT. Its translation is CASSQGFGGATRADTQYF.

V is TRBV5-1 and J is TRBJ1-2; D perhaps matches TRBD1 (5 bases). Germline V lookup: CDR1 SGHRS, CDR2 YFSETQ. This CDR3 is built from 16 residues. V shed 0 bases and J shed 2 bases, with 14 bases lying between them. CDR3 in amino acids: CASSLARRVGNYGYTF. In DNA form, the CDR3 reads TGCGCCAGCAGCTTGGCGCGCAGGGTTGGAAACTATGGCTACACCTTC.

The chain uses TRBV27 and TRBJ2-3; D possibly corresponds to TRBD1 (5 bases). Trimming stripped 0 bases from V and 3 bases from J, with 7 bases between. Germline assignment: CDR1 MNHEY and CDR2 SMNVEV (reference sequence). There are 14 residues in the CDR3. The CDR3 loop is CASSLSQGTDTQYF. The CDR3 DNA reads as TGTGCCAGCAGTTTATCCCAGGGAACAGATACGCAGTATTTT.

The chain is built from TRBV30 and TRBJ2-7, with TRBD2 matching over 9 bases. CDR1 is GTSNPN, CDR2 SVGIG, per germline (reference sequence). This CDR3 spans 15 amino acids. Trimming at V came to 1 base and at J to 12 bases, leaving 16 bases not matched to a gene. Written as DNA, the CDR3 is TGTGCCTGGAGTGCCCCAACCCTAGCGGGATACGGCGTGTACTTC. It is translated as CAWSAPTLAGYGVYF. The full variable domain, its missing parts supplied by reference TRBV30 and TRBJ2-7, is SQTIHQWPATLVQPVGSPLSLECTVEGTSNPNLYWYRQAAGRGLQLLFYSVGIGQISSEVPQNLSASRPQDRQFILSSKKLLLSDSGFYLCAWSAPTLAGYGVYFGPGTRLTVT.

The chain employs TRBV27 and TRBJ2-7, with 9 bases aligning to TRBD2. The CDR3 is 14 residues long. CDR1 is MNHEY and CDR2 is SMNVEV in the germline V gene (reference sequence). J lost 3 bases, V lost 5 bases, and 5 bases had no gene match. This chain's CDR3 is CASSPAGGNYEQYF. The CDR3 DNA reads as TGTGCCAGCAGTCCAGCGGGGGGAAACTACGAGCAGTACTTC.

V gene TRBV18 combines with J gene TRBJ2-2, with D possibly matching TRBD2 (6 bases). The germline V gene has CDR1 KGHSH and CDR2 LQKENI. V gave up 4 bases and J gave up 4 bases, with 10 bases separating them. CDR3 length: 14 amino acids. The CDR3 bases are TGTGCCAGCTCACTCCTGGGGGGCACCGGGGAGCTGTTTTTT. It encodes CASSLLGGTGELFF.

The rearrangement links TRBV5-1 to TRBJ2-7, with D unclear. The V gene's germline CDR1 is SGHRS and CDR2 YFSETQ. The CDR3 totals 11 residues. The V end was cut by 3 bases, the J end by 5 bases, with 6 bases between. The CDR3 DNA reads as TGCGCCAGCAGCTCCCTCGACGAGCAGTACTTC. This sequence encodes CASSSLDEQYF.

The genes are TRBV5-1 and TRBJ2-6; tentatively, D is TRBD2 (6 bases). The V gene's germline CDR1 is SGHRS and CDR2 YFSETQ. V was pared by 5 bases and J by 0 bases, with 15 bases between. The CDR3 sequence is 17 residues long. CDR3 sequence reads: CASRYLGGPSGANVLTF. The CDR3, as DNA: TGCGCCAGCAGGTATCTGGGAGGTCCCTCTGGGGCCAACGTCCTGACTTTC. Based on the CDR3 plus reference TRBV5-1 and TRBJ2-6, the full variable domain is KAGVTQTPRYLIKTRGQQVTLSCSPISGHRSVSWYQQTPGQGLQFLFEYFSETQRNKGNFPGRFSGRQFSNSRSEMNVSTLELGDSALYLCASRYLGGPSGANVLTFGAGSRLTVL.

The chain carries TRBV3-1 (or the pseudogene TRBV3-2) and TRBJ2-5; D may correspond to TRBD1 or TRBD2 (5 bases each). Trimming removed 3 bases from V and 2 bases from J, with 7 bases in between. Germline CDR1 is LGHDT and CDR2 is YNNKEL (reference sequence). The length of the CDR3 is 13 residues. This chain's CDR3 is CASSHREQETQYF. The DNA for the CDR3 is TGTGCCAGCAGCCACAGGGAGCAAGAGACCCAGTACTTC.

The chain employs TRBV18 and TRBJ2-4; TRBD2 matches at 13 bases. Germline CDR1 is KGHSH and CDR2 is LQKENI. The CDR3 length is 22 residues. Germline trimming cut 1 base from V and 0 bases from J; bases unmatched to any gene: 15. CDR3 protein: CASSPRRLGLAGVLIAKNIQYF. DNA for the CDR3: TGTGCCAGCTCACCACGGAGACTCGGACTAGCGGGGGTCCTAATAGCCAAAAACATTCAGTACTTC.

For the CDR3, the DNA is TGTGCCAGCAGTGCCCCCTACGGACAGGCTTATGCCAAAAACATTCAGTACTTC. Encoded protein: CASSAPYGQAYAKNIQYF. The gene calls are TRBV25-1 and TRBJ2-4, with 7 nucleotides matching TRBD1. V shed 4 bases, J shed 1 base, and the junction held 13 bases outside the gene matches. From germline, CDR1 is MGHDK and CDR2 SYGVNS. The CDR3 loop spans 18 amino acids. Variable domain in full (rest from reference TRBV25-1 and TRBJ2-4): EADIYQTPRYLVIGTGKKITLECSQTMGHDKMYWYQQDPGMELHLIHYSYGVNSTEKGDLSSESTVSRIRTEHFPLTLESARPSHTSQYLCASSAPYGQAYAKNIQYFGAGTRLSVL.

The V gene is TRBV11-3, the J gene TRBJ2-7; 11 bases map to TRBD1. J lost 6 bases, V lost 5 bases, and 3 bases had no gene match. Germline CDR1 and CDR2: SGHNT and YENEEA. The CDR3 covers 13 residues. The CDR3 DNA reads TGTGCCAGCAGCCGGGGACAGGGGGGCGAGCAGTACTTC. Protein: CASSRGQGGEQYF.

V and J are TRBV27 and TRBJ1-4; TRBD1 is a possible D gene (6 bases). The CDR3 runs to 13 residues. The germline gives CDR1 MNHEY, CDR2 SMNVEV (reference sequence). V shed 3 bases and J shed 8 bases, with 10 bases lying between them. The CDR3 DNA reads TGTGCCAGCAGTTTGTCAGGGGTGGAAAAACTGTTTTTT. Translated, it gives CASSLSGVEKLFF.

This rearrangement joins TRBV5-1 to TRBJ2-3, with 7 nucleotides matching TRBD2. The CDR3 sequence is 14 residues long. J gave up 4 bases and V 1 base, and 3 bases lay outside the gene matches. Germline V gene data show CDR1 as SGHRS and CDR2 as YFSETQ. CDR3 DNA: TGCGCCAGCAGCTTGAGCGGGGCCCCAGATACGCAGTATTTT. Encoded protein: CASSLSGAPDTQYF.

The chain employs TRBV14 and TRBJ1-1; D is uncertain. V was pared by 0 bases and J by 5 bases, with 7 bases between. This CDR3 contains 13 residues. Germline CDR1 SGHDN, CDR2 FVKESK. Here the CDR3 DNA reads TGTGCCAGCAGCCAAGATGAGGCTACTGAAGCTTTCTTT. Translated: CASSQDEATEAFF.

This clone was seen only once. The chain couples TRBV4-3 to TRBJ2-1; 10 bases are shared with TRBD2. Trimming removed 0 bases from V and 6 bases from J; junction bases left unmatched: 5. The CDR3 is 16 residues long. In germline, CDR1 is LGHNA, CDR2 YSLEER. In DNA form, the CDR3 reads TGCGCCAGCAGCCAAGAAGCGGGGGGGCCTTTCAATGAGCAGTTCTTC. Protein sequence: CASSQEAGGPFNEQFF.